These T cell receptor beta chains were read from a single sample in a study of T-cell reconstitution after alpha-beta-depleted transplantation in children. TCRdb reprocessed the PCR reads via MiXCR and lists one record per CDR3 protein. Altogether about a million distinct CDR3 sequences are present, roughly 29% being singletons, with the ten largest covering over 25%. The source was PBMCs, mostly from graft donor cells, collected 360 days after TCRalphabeta/CD19-depleted stem cell transplant. The receptors here all came from a boy younger than two who had a stem cell transplant for SCID, so the T cells may come from the graft donor. CDR3s include the opening cysteine and the closing phenylalanine or tryptophan. Each record gives: clone size, V gene, D gene, J gene, CDR3 DNA, CDR3 protein. A D gene is named only where the DNA matches it firmly. Clone size is stated in some rows and not others, as once, few, many or a class when expanded.

clone size: many; V gene: TRBV5-1; D gene: NA; J gene: TRBJ2-3; CDR3 DNA: TGTGCCAGCAGCCTTACAGGGGATACGCAGTATTTT; CDR3 protein: CASSLTGDTQYF
clone size: NA; V gene: TRBV11-1; D gene: TRBD2; J gene: TRBJ2-1; CDR3 DNA: TGTGCCAGCAGCCGCACCCTAGCGGGGGGGCCGCATGAGCAGTTCTTC; CDR3 protein: CASSRTLAGGPHEQFF
clone size: NA; V gene: TRBV15; D gene: NA; J gene: TRBJ1-2; CDR3 DNA: TGTGCCACCAGCAGAGTAGCTTTAGGAGAGGCGGCAGGGGATGGCTACACCTTC; CDR3 protein: CATSRVALGEAAGDGYTF
clone size: few; V gene: TRBV28; D gene: NA; J gene: TRBJ2-7; CDR3 DNA: TGTGCCAGCACCATCGGGGGTTCCTACGAGCAGTACTTC; CDR3 protein: CASTIGGSYEQYF
clone size: NA; V gene: TRBV7-2; D gene: TRBD1; J gene: TRBJ2-2; CDR3 DNA: TGTGCCAGCAGCACACACAAACAGGGGGCGAACACCGGGGAGCTGTTTTTT; CDR3 protein: CASSTHKQGANTGELFF
clone size: NA; V gene: TRBV20-1; D gene: TRBD1; J gene: TRBJ2-7; CDR3 DNA: TGCAGTGCTGGCCGGGACAGGGGCCTTTACGAGCAGTACTTC; CDR3 protein: CSAGRDRGLYEQYF
clone size: few; V gene: TRBV24-1; D gene: NA; J gene: TRBJ1-1; CDR3 DNA: TGTGCCACCAGTGCAAGGGCTCACGACACTGAAGCTTTCTTT; CDR3 protein: CATSARAHDTEAFF
clone size: NA; V gene: TRBV7-6; D gene: TRBD2; J gene: TRBJ2-7; CDR3 DNA: TGTGCCAGCAGCTTAGATGCGGGGGACCCCTACGAGCAGTACTTC; CDR3 protein: CASSLDAGDPYEQYF
clone size: NA; V gene: TRBV4-1; D gene: TRBD1; J gene: TRBJ1-5; CDR3 DNA: TGCGCCAGCAGCCAAGGTTGGACAGGGGGCGGAAATCAGCCCCAGCATTTT; CDR3 protein: CASSQGWTGGGNQPQHF
clone size: many; V gene: TRBV6-1; D gene: TRBD1; J gene: TRBJ2-2; CDR3 DNA: TGTGCCAGCAGCCGGGACAGGAACACCGGGGAGCTGTTTTTT; CDR3 protein: CASSRDRNTGELFF
clone size: NA; V gene: TRBV18; D gene: NA; J gene: TRBJ2-5; CDR3 DNA: TGTGCCAGCTCCCCGGCAGGCAATCCCCTAGAGACCCAGTACTTC; CDR3 protein: CASSPAGNPLETQYF
clone size: few; V gene: TRBV28; D gene: NA; J gene: TRBJ2-5; CDR3 DNA: TGTGCCAGCAGTTCGCAGTTCCTAGCAGGCGAGACCCAGTACTTC; CDR3 protein: CASSSQFLAGETQYF
clone size: few; V gene: TRBV27; D gene: NA; J gene: TRBJ1-3; CDR3 DNA: TGTGCCAGCGGGGGGAGAGGGCCTGGAAACACCATATATTTT; CDR3 protein: CASGGRGPGNTIYF
clone size: NA; V gene: TRBV12-3/TRBV12-4; D gene: NA; J gene: TRBJ1-3; CDR3 DNA: TGTGCCAGCAGTTTTCAGTCAGGCGAAGGAAACACCATATATTTT; CDR3 protein: CASSFQSGEGNTIYF
clone size: NA; V gene: TRBV5-1; D gene: NA; J gene: TRBJ2-2; CDR3 DNA: TGCGCCAGCGGTAAAGCGGCACCCAACACCGGGGAGCTGTTTTTT; CDR3 protein: CASGKAAPNTGELFF
clone size: NA; V gene: TRBV20-1; D gene: NA; J gene: TRBJ2-1; CDR3 DNA: TGCAGTGGCCCGGTCCACGGGGGTCCCTACAATGAGCAGTTCTTC; CDR3 protein: CSGPVHGGPYNEQFF
clone size: NA; V gene: TRBV29-1; D gene: NA; J gene: TRBJ1-5; CDR3 DNA: TGCAGCGGTTTAGCGCGCGGGAATCAGCCCCAGCATTTT; CDR3 protein: CSGLARGNQPQHF
clone size: NA; V gene: TRBV12-3/TRBV12-4; D gene: NA; J gene: TRBJ1-1; CDR3 DNA: TGTGCCAGCAGCCTGACGTGGGTTGGAACTGAAGCTTTCTTT; CDR3 protein: CASSLTWVGTEAFF
clone size: NA; V gene: TRBV9; D gene: NA; J gene: TRBJ2-7; CDR3 DNA: TGTGCCAGCAGCGCTCAAGGAGACCTTCACTACGAGCAGTACTTC; CDR3 protein: CASSAQGDLHYEQYF
clone size: few; V gene: TRBV5-1; D gene: TRBD1; J gene: TRBJ2-5; CDR3 DNA: TGCGCCAGCAGCCACCGCATTACAGGGGGACTTCCCGAGACCCAGTACTTC; CDR3 protein: CASSHRITGGLPETQYF
clone size: NA; V gene: TRBV5-1; D gene: NA; J gene: TRBJ2-1; CDR3 DNA: TGCGCCAGCAGCCCTTACGTAGCTACAGGGCTGAGCTCCTACAATGAGCAGTTCTTC; CDR3 protein: CASSPYVATGLSSYNEQFF
clone size: NA; V gene: TRBV7-8; D gene: NA; J gene: TRBJ2-5; CDR3 DNA: TGTGCCAGCAGCTTAACCCAGGGGCCAGGGAAGGAGACCCAGTACTTC; CDR3 protein: CASSLTQGPGKETQYF
clone size: many; V gene: TRBV6-9; D gene: TRBD2; J gene: TRBJ2-5; CDR3 DNA: TGTGCCAGCAGTTATTCGACTAGCGGGGGGCCTGAGACCCAGTACTTC; CDR3 protein: CASSYSTSGGPETQYF
clone size: few; V gene: TRBV6-1; D gene: TRBD1; J gene: TRBJ2-1; CDR3 DNA: TGTGCCAGCAGTAAGGTCTCCGGGACAGGCACCTACAATGAGCAGTTCTTC; CDR3 protein: CASSKVSGTGTYNEQFF
clone size: once; V gene: TRBV4-2; D gene: NA; J gene: TRBJ1-1; CDR3 DNA: TGTGCCAGCAGCCAAGATTTTATTGCTAGGAACACTGAAGCTTTCTTT; CDR3 protein: CASSQDFIARNTEAFF
clone size: NA; V gene: TRBV4-1; D gene: NA; J gene: TRBJ1-5; CDR3 DNA: TGCGCCAGCAGCCAAGATTGGGGGCATGGCGGTCAGCCCCAGCATTTT; CDR3 protein: CASSQDWGHGGQPQHF
clone size: NA; V gene: TRBV5-1; D gene: NA; J gene: TRBJ2-5; CDR3 DNA: TGCGCCAGCAGCTTGGTCGGTCTGGGGCAGGGAGAGGACTTC; CDR3 protein: CASSLVGLGQGEDF
clone size: NA; V gene: TRBV15; D gene: TRBD1; J gene: TRBJ2-3; CDR3 DNA: TGTGCCACCAGCAGTCCGGGACAGGGGGCCTTAGATACGCAGTATTTT; CDR3 protein: CATSSPGQGALDTQYF
clone size: few; V gene: TRBV10-3; D gene: NA; J gene: TRBJ2-7; CDR3 DNA: TGTGCCATCAGTGAGTCTCGGCCCTACGAGCAGTACTTC; CDR3 protein: CAISESRPYEQYF
clone size: NA; V gene: TRBV5-1; D gene: NA; J gene: TRBJ2-3; CDR3 DNA: TGCGCCAGCAGCAGGGCCCGGGTTTGGGATACGCAGTATTTT; CDR3 protein: CASSRARVWDTQYF
clone size: NA; V gene: TRBV6-2/TRBV6-3; D gene: TRBD1; J gene: TRBJ2-7; CDR3 DNA: TGTGCCAGCAGACATACCGGGACAGGGATGACCGGGCAGTACTTC; CDR3 protein: CASRHTGTGMTGQYF
clone size: NA; V gene: TRBV20-1; D gene: TRBD1; J gene: TRBJ1-1; CDR3 DNA: TGCAGTGCTACCGGGACAGGGAATGAAGCTTTCTTT; CDR3 protein: CSATGTGNEAFF
clone size: few; V gene: TRBV6-1; D gene: TRBD2; J gene: TRBJ2-3; CDR3 DNA: TGTGCCAGTGCTAGCGGGGGGGCACTGGATACGCAGTATTTT; CDR3 protein: CASASGGALDTQYF
clone size: few; V gene: TRBV4-1; D gene: NA; J gene: TRBJ2-7; CDR3 DNA: TGCGCCAGCAGCCCAGGTGGTGTCGGGAGCTACGAGCAGTACTTC; CDR3 protein: CASSPGGVGSYEQYF
clone size: NA; V gene: TRBV5-5; D gene: NA; J gene: TRBJ1-5; CDR3 DNA: TGTGCCAGCAGCTCCCGACAGGCGGATAGCAATCAGCCCCAGCATTTT; CDR3 protein: CASSSRQADSNQPQHF